What follows are 26 T cell receptor beta chains derived from one specimen sequenced in a study of CD4 and CD8 cells across lung adenocarcinoma regions. TCRdb reanalysed the PCR reads using MiXCR and keeps one entry per CDR3 protein. The sample contains about 12,000 distinct CDR3 sequences, 45% to 50% of which appear only once. Sequenced material: CD8+ T cells from the margin of a lung tumor. Receptors originate from a male donor with lung adenocarcinoma. The CD4 and CD8 labels of this study may be unreliable.

This chain joins TRBV6-1 and TRBJ1-6; TRBD1 is a possible D gene (5 bases). The CDR3 has 19 amino acids. Trimming removed 6 bases from V and 4 bases from J, with 25 bases in between. In germline, CDR1 is MNHNS, CDR2 SASEGT. CDR3 sequence reads: CASRGGVRLGKTYNSPLHF. The DNA for the CDR3 is TGTGCCAGCAGGGGGGGGGTTAGACTGGGGAAGACGTATAATTCACCCCTCCACTTT.

In its sample, this clonotype was seen a few times. CDR3 DNA: TGTGCCAGCAGCTTAGTGGTTAACAGCAATTACGAGCAGTACTTC. Amino acids: CASSLVVNSNYEQYF. This chain uses TRBV7-2 with TRBJ2-1; D gene uncertain. The end of the DNA fits TRBJ2-7 better, so the J call may be wrong. Germline V gene data show CDR1 as SGHTA and CDR2 as FQGNSA. The CDR3 consists of 15 residues.

This chain uses TRBV19 with TRBJ2-5, with 8 bases fitting TRBD1. Germline lookup yields CDR1 LNHDA and CDR2 SQIVND (reference sequence). V dropped 5 bases and J dropped 2; count of bases not matched to a gene: 4. This CDR3 comprises 14 residues. The CDR3 reads CASSANRGQETQYF. CDR3 nucleotide sequence: TGTGCCAGTAGTGCCAACAGGGGGCAAGAGACCCAGTACTTC.

As concerns this clonotype: This clone may be a read error of a much larger clone one base away. The chain combines TRBV7-2 with TRBJ2-5; 8 bases map to TRBD1. The J call may be mistaken, given a closer DNA end match to TRBJ2-1. The length of the CDR3 is 15 residues. Germline V gene data show CDR1 as SGHTA and CDR2 as FQGNSA. The CDR3 region has the DNA TGTGCCAGCAGCTTAAGGACAGGGAATCAAGAGACCCAGTTCTTC. This sequence encodes CASSLRTGNQETQFF.

This rearrangement joins TRBV27 to TRBJ2-1; tentatively, D is TRBD2 (5 bases). There are 13 residues in the CDR3. The V gene lost 1 base and the J gene lost 12 bases, with 13 bases spanning the gap. In germline, CDR1 is MNHEY, CDR2 SMNVEV (reference sequence). The CDR3 reads CASSLLGPEAQFF. In nucleotides, the CDR3 is TGTGCCAGCAGTTTATTGGGCCCGGAGGCGCAGTTCTTC.

This clonotype is medium-sized (0.01 to 0.1%). The gene calls are TRBV27 and TRBJ2-1; 12 bases are shared with TRBD2. The CDR3 consists of 14 residues. Germline V gene data show CDR1 as MNHEY and CDR2 as SMNVEV (reference sequence). The junction had 7 bases not matched to a gene; V was cut back by 6 bases and J by 10 bases. Here the CDR3 reads CASSLTSGSYEQFF. The CDR3 DNA reads TGTGCCAGCAGCCTGACTAGCGGGAGTTACGAGCAGTTCTTC.

The table lists this clonotype with many counts. The rearrangement links TRBV6-1 to TRBJ2-5; TRBD2 matches 7 bases. The germline CDR1 and CDR2 sequences are MNHNS and SASEGT. V shed 3 bases, J shed 11 bases, and the junction held 6 bases outside the gene matches. The CDR3 consists of 12 residues. The CDR3 nucleotides read TGTGCCAGCAGTGACCGGACTAGGAAGCAGTACTTC. This gives the protein CASSDRTRKQYF.

As for this clonotype: One end of the junction fails to match germline, which may point to a read error. The CDR3 DNA sequence: TGTGCCAGCAGTGCGGGGCTTCGGGGCCGTGCGGGAGATTCCCCGTACTTC. Residues: CASSAGLRGRAGDSPYF. The rearrangement joins TRBV6-1 to TRBJ2-1, with 7 bases aligning to TRBD2. The CDR3 consists of 17 residues. Germline CDR1 MNHNS, CDR2 SASEGT.

A note on this clonotype: The CDR3 ends on some other residue instead of the conserved phenylalanine or tryptophan, so this is likely a read error. This chain joins TRBV27 and TRBJ2-5; 7 nucleotides align to TRBD1. Near its end, the DNA agrees better with TRBJ2-1, so the J call may be wrong. CDR3 length equals 13 residues. CDR1 and CDR2 (germline): MNHEY, SMNVEV (reference sequence). The CDR3: CASSGRGKESQFS. The CDR3 DNA is TGTGCCAGCAGTGGCAGGGGGAAAGAGTCCCAGTTCTCG.

This clonotype occurred a few times. At one end the junction does not follow the germline gene, possibly because of a read error. This rearrangement joins TRBV6-2 or TRBV6-3 to TRBJ2-7, with 8 bases matching TRBD2. This CDR3 is 14 amino acids long. Germline lookup yields CDR1 MNHEY and CDR2 SVGEGT. This CDR3 is CASSDSGLDYEQYF. In DNA, the CDR3 is TGTGCCAGCAGTGACTCGGGACTAGACTACGAGCAGTACTTC.

In its sample, this clonotype was seen a few times. This chain joins TRBV11-3 and TRBJ2-3; D is ambiguous. The CDR3 totals 13 residues. Trimming took 5 bases from V and 4 from J, leaving 10 bases between them. Germline V CDR1 and CDR2: SGHNT, YENEEA. The CDR3 DNA reads TGTGCCAGCAGCCCACGTTGGTCAGATACGCAGTATTTT. Translation gives CASSPRWSDTQYF.

The J gene is TRBJ2-5, the V gene TRBV6-1, with D possibly being TRBD2 (6 bases). Trimming removed 4 bases from V and 9 bases from J, with 27 bases in between. The germline V gene has CDR1 MNHNS and CDR2 SASEGT. CDR3 length: 17 residues. The CDR3 region has the DNA TGTGCCAGCAGTGCGGGGCTCGGGAGCCGAGAGCGAGTTTCCCAGTACTTC. This gives the protein CASSAGLGSRERVSQYF.

Concerning this clonotype: The junction does not match germline at one end; this may be a read error. The chain links TRBV27 to TRBJ2-3, with a weak D call TRBD2 (6 bases). Germline V gene sequence: CDR1 MNHEY, CDR2 SMNVEV (reference sequence). CDR3 length equals 17 residues. CDR3 sequence reads: CASRFRAGRCATDTQYF. The CDR3 bases are TGTGCCAGCAGATTTAGGGCGGGGCGGTGTGCCACAGATACGCAGTATTTC.

This clonotype was picked up a small number of times. The chain has TRBV15 and TRBJ2-1; D unclear. Germline V gene data show CDR1 as LNHNV and CDR2 as YYDKDF (reference sequence). The CDR3 spans 16 residues. The V end was cut by 6 bases, the J end by 5 bases, with 20 bases between. For the CDR3, the DNA is TGTGCCACCAGTCCTAGACCCACACTCCTAAACAATGAGCAGTTCTTC. It yields the protein CATSPRPTLLNNEQFF.

This clonotype was seen more than once but under ten times. The CDR3 here is CASSVVGGTGANVLTF. CDR3 nucleotides: TGTGCCAGCAGCGTAGTAGGGGGGACCGGGGCCAACGTCCTGACTTTC. The chain uses TRBV9 and TRBJ2-6; D might be TRBD1 or TRBD2, each matching 6 bases. The CDR3 consists of 16 residues. CDR1 is SGDLS and CDR2 is YYNGEE in the germline V gene. Trimming removed 0 bases at V and 4 bases at J, with 11 bases between.

This clonotype ranks as medium-sized. The CDR3 here is CASSPSTGYNEQFF. The DNA for the CDR3 is TGTGCCAGCAGTCCCTCGACAGGCTACAATGAGCAGTTCTTC. The chain recombines TRBV27 with TRBJ2-1; possibly TRBD1 for D (6 bases). The ends were cut back, 5 bases at V and 3 bases at J, with 11 bases in the middle. Germline V gene data show CDR1 as MNHEY and CDR2 as SMNVEV (reference sequence). This CDR3 has 14 amino acids.

The chain links TRBV29-1 to TRBJ2-1; 9 bases align to TRBD2. V gave up 2 bases and J gave up 7 bases; unmatched junction bases: 6. Germline CDR1 reads SQVTM; CDR2 reads ANQGSEA. This CDR3 contains 14 residues. CDR3 nucleotide sequence: TGCAGCGTTGAACGGGGAGCGGGAGGAAATGAGCAGTTCTTC. Amino acid sequence: CSVERGAGGNEQFF.

The chain uses TRBV20-1 and TRBJ2-3, with a weak D call TRBD2 (7 bases). The V end was cut by 4 bases, the J end by 5 bases, with 19 bases between. Germline lookup yields CDR1 DFQATT and CDR2 SNEGSKA (reference sequence). CDR3 size: 15 residues. The CDR3 nucleotides are TGCAGTGCTACTATAGGGGGAGGGCCGGAAGATACGCAGTATTTT. Its translation: CSATIGGGPEDTQYF.

This chain links TRBV6-1 with TRBJ1-1; 7 bases fit TRBD1. CDR3 length equals 14 residues. V shed 5 bases, J shed 10 bases, and the junction held 13 bases outside the gene matches. Looked up from germline, CDR1 is MNHNS and CDR2 is SASEGT. The CDR3 here is CASSLITSGGLAFF. In nucleotides, the CDR3 is TGTGCCAGCAGTCTAATAACCTCAGGGGGATTAGCTTTCTTT.

The DNA of the CDR3 is TGTGCCAGCAGTGATTGGGGTAGCGTTAGCTCCTACGAGCAGTACTTC. It is translated as CASSDWGSVSSYEQYF. The chain recombines TRBV6-1 with TRBJ2-1; TRBD2 might be the D (5 bases). The closer fit of TRBJ2-7 to the DNA end suggests the J call may be wrong. Germline lookup yields CDR1 MNHNS and CDR2 SASEGT. There are 16 residues in the CDR3.

This clonotype was seen at least ten times. The chain uses TRBV6-5 and TRBJ2-1, with D maybe TRBD2 (5 bases). The CDR3 is 15 residues long. V was pared by 0 bases and J by 7 bases, with 13 bases between. Per germline, CDR1 MNHEY and CDR2 SVGAGI. The CDR3 DNA is TGTGCCAGCAGTTACTCGTTTACTAGGCCGAATGAGCAGTTCTTC. As protein: CASSYSFTRPNEQFF.

V is TRBV6-1 and J is TRBJ2-1, with D possibly called TRBD1 or TRBD2 (7 bases each). Between the trimmed V and J ends, which lost 11 bases and 10 bases, there was a span of 24 bases. This CDR3 has 14 residues. CDR1 MNHNS and CDR2 SASEGT come from the germline V gene. The CDR3 coding sequence is TGTGCCTCGGTGGGGGGGGACAGCTCCTACGAGCAGTTCTTC. Protein sequence: CASVGGDSSYEQFF.

The gene calls are TRBV10-3 and TRBJ2-5; 11 nucleotides match TRBD1. Gene TRBJ2-7 matches the end of the DNA better, so the J call may be wrong. Germline V CDR1 and CDR2: ENHRY, SYGVKD. The CDR3 is 15 amino acids. The CDR3 sequence: CATFESGQGVHEQYF. DNA for the CDR3: TGTGCCACCTTCGAATCGGGACAGGGGGTCCACGAGCAGTACTTC.

Only a few counts were recorded for this clonotype. V is TRBV6-1 and J is TRBJ2-1, with 13 bases that match TRBD2. Germline lookup yields CDR1 MNHNS and CDR2 SASEGT. V shed 7 bases, J shed 10 bases, and the junction held 13 bases outside the gene matches. This CDR3 has 16 residues. CDR3 sequence reads: CASIPRGLAGVHEQFF. As DNA, the CDR3 is TGTGCCAGCATCCCGAGAGGACTAGCGGGAGTCCACGAGCAGTTCTTC.

This clonotype was detected ten times or more. V usage is TRBV6-5 and J usage is TRBJ1-2; 7 positions agree with TRBD1. The CDR3 is 16 amino acids. Germline V gene data show CDR1 as MNHEY and CDR2 as SVGAGI. V dropped 0 bases and J dropped 4; count of bases not matched to a gene: 8. The CDR3 sequence: CASSYSTGIGSYGYTF. CDR3 nucleotide sequence: TGTGCCAGCAGTTACTCGACAGGGATAGGATCCTATGGCTACACCTTC.

The chain has TRBV6-1 and TRBJ2-5; 12 positions match TRBD2. V gave up 3 bases and J gave up 13 bases; unmatched junction bases: 18. Germline V gene lookup returns CDR1 MNHNS and CDR2 SASEGT. The CDR3 covers 17 residues. Here the CDR3 reads CASSEGLGRLAGVSPYF. CDR3 DNA sequence: TGTGCCAGCAGTGAGGGGCTCGGGAGACTAGCGGGAGTTTCCCCGTACTTC.